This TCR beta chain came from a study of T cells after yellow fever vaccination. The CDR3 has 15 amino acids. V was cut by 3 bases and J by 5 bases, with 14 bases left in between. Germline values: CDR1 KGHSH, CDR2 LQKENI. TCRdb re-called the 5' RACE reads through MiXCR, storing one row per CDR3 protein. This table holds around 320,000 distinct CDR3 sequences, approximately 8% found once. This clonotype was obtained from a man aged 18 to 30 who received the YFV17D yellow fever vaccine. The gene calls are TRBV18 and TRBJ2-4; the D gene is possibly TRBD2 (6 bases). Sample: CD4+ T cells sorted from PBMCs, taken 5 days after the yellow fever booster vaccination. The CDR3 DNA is TGTGCCAGCTCACCCCGGGGTAGCGGAGAAAACATTCAGTACTTC. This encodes CASSPRGSGENIQYF.